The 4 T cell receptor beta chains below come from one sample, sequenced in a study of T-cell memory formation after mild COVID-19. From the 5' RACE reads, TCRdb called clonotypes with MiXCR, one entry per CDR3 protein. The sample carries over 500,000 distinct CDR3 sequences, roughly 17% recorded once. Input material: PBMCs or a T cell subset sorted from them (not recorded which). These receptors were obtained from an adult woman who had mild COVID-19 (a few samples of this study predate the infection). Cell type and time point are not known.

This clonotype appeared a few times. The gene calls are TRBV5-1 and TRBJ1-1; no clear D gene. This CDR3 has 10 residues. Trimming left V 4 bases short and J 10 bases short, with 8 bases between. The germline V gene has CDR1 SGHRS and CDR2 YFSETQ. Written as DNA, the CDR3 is TGCGCCAGCAGCCGCTCCCTAGCTTTCTTT. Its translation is CASSRSLAFF.

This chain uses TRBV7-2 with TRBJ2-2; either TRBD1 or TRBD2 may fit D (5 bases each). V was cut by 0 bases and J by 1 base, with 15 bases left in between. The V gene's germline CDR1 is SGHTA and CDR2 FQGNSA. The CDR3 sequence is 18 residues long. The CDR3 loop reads CASSLAIVGAMNTGELFF. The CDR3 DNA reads TGTGCCAGCAGCTTAGCGATAGTCGGGGCCATGAACACCGGGGAGCTGTTTTTT.

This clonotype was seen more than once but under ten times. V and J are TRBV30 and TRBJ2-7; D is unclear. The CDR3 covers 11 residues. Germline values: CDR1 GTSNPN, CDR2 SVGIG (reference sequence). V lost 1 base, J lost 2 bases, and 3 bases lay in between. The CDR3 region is CAWSDTYEQYF. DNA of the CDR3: TGTGCCTGGAGTGATACCTACGAGCAGTACTTC.

This chain's CDR3 is CASSLRLEEKLFF. The CDR3, as DNA: TGTGCCAGCAGTTTACGGCTGGAGGAAAAACTGTTTTTT. V and J are TRBV12-3 or TRBV12-4 and TRBJ1-4; D gene uncertain. This CDR3 is 13 amino acids long. Trimming removed 2 bases at V and 8 bases at J, with 9 bases between.